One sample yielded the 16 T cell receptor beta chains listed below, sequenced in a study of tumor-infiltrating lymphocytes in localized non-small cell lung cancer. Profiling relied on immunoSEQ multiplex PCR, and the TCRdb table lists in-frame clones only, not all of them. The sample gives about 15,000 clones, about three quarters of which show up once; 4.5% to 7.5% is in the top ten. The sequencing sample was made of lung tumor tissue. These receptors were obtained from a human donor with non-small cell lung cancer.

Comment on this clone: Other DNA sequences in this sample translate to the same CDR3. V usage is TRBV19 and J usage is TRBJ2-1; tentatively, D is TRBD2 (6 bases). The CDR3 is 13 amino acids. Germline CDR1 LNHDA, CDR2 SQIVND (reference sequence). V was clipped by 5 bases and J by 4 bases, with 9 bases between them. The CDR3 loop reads CASSPRGYNEQFF. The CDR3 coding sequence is TGTGCCAGTAGTCCCCGGGGGTACAATGAGCAGTTCTTC.

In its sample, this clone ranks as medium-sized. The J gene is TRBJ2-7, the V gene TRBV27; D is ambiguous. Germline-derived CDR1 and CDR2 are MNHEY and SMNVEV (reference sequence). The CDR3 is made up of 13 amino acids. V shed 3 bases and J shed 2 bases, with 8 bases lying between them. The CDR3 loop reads CASSFGRTYEQYF. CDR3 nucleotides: TGTGCCAGCAGTTTCGGCAGAACCTACGAGCAGTACTTC.

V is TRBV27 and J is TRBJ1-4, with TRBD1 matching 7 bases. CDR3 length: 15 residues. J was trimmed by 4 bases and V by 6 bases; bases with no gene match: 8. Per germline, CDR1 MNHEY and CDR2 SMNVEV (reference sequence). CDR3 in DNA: TGTGCCAGCAGCCCTTGGGACAGACTTAATGAAAAACTGTTTTTT. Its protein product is CASSPWDRLNEKLFF.

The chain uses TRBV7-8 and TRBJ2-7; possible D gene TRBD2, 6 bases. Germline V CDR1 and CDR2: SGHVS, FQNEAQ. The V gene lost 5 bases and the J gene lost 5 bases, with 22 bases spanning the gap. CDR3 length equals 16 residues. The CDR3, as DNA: TGTGCCAGCAGCAGAGACGAGTCAGGGACTCACCACGAGCAGTACTTC. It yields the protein CASSRDESGTHHEQYF.

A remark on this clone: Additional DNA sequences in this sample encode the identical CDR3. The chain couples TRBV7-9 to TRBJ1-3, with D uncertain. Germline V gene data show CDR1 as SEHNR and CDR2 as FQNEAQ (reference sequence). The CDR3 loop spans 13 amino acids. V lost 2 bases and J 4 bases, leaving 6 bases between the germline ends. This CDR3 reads CASSLNVGNTIYF. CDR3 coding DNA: TGTGCCAGCAGCTTAAATGTGGGAAACACCATATATTTT.

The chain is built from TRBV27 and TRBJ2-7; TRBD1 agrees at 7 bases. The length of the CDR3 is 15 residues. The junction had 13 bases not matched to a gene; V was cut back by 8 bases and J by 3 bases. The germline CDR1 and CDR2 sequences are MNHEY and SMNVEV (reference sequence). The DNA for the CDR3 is TGTGCCAGCCGAACAGGGGCGGGTGGTTACTACGAGCAGTACTTC. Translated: CASRTGAGGYYEQYF.

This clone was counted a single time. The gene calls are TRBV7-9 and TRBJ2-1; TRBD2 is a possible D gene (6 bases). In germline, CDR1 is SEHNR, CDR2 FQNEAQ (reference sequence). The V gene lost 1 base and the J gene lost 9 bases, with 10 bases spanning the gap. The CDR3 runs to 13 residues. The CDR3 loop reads CASSLVVGGEQFF. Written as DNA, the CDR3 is TGTGCCAGCAGCTTAGTGGTCGGGGGTGAGCAGTTCTTC.

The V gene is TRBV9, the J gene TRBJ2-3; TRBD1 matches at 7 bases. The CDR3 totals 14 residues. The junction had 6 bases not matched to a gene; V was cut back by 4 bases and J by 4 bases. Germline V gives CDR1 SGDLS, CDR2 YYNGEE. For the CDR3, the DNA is TGTGCCAGCAGCCCCAGACAGGGTCCAGATACGCAGTATTTT. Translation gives CASSPRQGPDTQYF.

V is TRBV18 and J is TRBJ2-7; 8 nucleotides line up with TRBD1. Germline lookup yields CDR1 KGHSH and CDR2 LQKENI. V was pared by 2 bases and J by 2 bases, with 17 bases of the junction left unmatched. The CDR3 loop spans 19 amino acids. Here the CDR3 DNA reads TGTGCCAGCTCACCAAGGGGGACAGGATTGTCTAAAGCCACCTACGAGCAGTACTTC. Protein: CASSPRGTGLSKATYEQYF.

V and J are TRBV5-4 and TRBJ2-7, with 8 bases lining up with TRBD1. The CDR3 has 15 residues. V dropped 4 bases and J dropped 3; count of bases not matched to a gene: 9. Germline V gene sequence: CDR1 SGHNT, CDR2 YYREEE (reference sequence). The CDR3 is CASSRTTGDFYEQYF. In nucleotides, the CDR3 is TGTGCCAGCAGCCGCACGACAGGGGATTTCTACGAGCAGTACTTC.

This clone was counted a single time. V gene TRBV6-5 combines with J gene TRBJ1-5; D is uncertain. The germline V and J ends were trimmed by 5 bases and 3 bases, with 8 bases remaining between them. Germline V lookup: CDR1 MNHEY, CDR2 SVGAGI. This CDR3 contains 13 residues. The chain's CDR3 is CASSRRLNQPQHF. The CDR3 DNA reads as TGTGCCAGCAGTCGCCGTCTCAATCAGCCCCAGCATTTT.

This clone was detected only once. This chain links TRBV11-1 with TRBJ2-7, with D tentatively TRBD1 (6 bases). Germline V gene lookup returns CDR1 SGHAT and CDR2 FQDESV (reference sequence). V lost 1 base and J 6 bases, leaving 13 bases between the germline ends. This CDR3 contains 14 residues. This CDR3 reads CASSLGGRGGEQYF. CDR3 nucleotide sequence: TGTGCCAGCAGCTTAGGAGGCAGGGGCGGCGAGCAGTACTTC.

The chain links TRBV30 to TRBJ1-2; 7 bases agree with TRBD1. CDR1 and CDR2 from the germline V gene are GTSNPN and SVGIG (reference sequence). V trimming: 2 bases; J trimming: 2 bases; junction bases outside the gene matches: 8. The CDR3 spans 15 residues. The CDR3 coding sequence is TGTGCCTGGAGTCTGGGGGGACAGCCAAACTATGGCTACACCTTC. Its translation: CAWSLGGQPNYGYTF. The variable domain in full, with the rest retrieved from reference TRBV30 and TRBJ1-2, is SQTIHQWPATLVQPVGSPLSLECTVEGTSNPNLYWYRQAAGRGLQLLFYSVGIGQISSEVPQNLSASRPQDRQFILSSKKLLLSDSGFYLCAWSLGGQPNYGYTFGSGTRLTVV.

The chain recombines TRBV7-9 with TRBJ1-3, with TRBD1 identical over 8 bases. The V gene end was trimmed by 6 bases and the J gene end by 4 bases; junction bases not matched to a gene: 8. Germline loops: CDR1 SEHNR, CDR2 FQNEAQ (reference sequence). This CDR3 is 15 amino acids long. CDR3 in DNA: TGTGCCAGCAGTGTGGACAGGGAACGGGGAAACACCATATATTTT. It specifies CASSVDRERGNTIYF.

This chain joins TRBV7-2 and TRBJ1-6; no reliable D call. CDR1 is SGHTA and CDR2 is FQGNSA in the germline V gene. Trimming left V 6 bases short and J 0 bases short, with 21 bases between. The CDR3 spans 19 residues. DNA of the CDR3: TGTGCCAGCAGTCACGATCCCCCCGTTTTGAGCTCCTATAATTCACCCCTCCACTTT. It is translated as CASSHDPPVLSSYNSPLHF.

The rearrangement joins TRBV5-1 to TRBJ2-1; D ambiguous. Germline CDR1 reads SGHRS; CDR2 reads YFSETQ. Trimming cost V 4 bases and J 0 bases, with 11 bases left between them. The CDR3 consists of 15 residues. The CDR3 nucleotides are TGCGCCAGCAGCGAGGCCGCAAGCTCCTACAATGAGCAGTTCTTC. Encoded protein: CASSEAASSYNEQFF. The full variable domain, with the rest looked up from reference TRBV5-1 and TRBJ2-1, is KAGVTQTPRYLIKTRGQQVTLSCSPISGHRSVSWYQQTPGQGLQFLFEYFSETQRNKGNFPGRFSGRQFSNSRSEMNVSTLELGDSALYLCASSEAASSYNEQFFGPGTRLTVL.